These 15 T cell receptor beta chains were sequenced from one sample in a study of CD8 T cells in Susac syndrome. RNA amounts of roughly 0.45 to 1 ug underwent reverse transcription with random hexamers. Each CDR3 protein is one row after TCRdb ran MiXCR on the immunoSEQ multiplex PCR reads. The table has 150,000 to 200,000 distinct CDR3 sequences, around 93% seen once. Sequenced sample: CD4+ T cells from PBMCs. These TCRs come from a human donor with multiple sclerosis.

The CDR3 spells CASRRDSETQYF. The DNA of the CDR3 is TGTGCCAGCAGGCGGGATTCAGAGACCCAGTACTTC. This sequence joins TRBV27 and TRBJ2-5; the D gene is possibly TRBD2 (6 bases). V gave up 6 bases and J gave up 4 bases, with 9 bases separating them. The CDR3 is 12 amino acids. In germline, CDR1 is MNHEY, CDR2 SMNVEV (reference sequence).

J is TRBJ2-5 and V is TRBV6-1; D gene unclear. V was clipped by 5 bases and J by 1 base, with 17 bases between them. The CDR3 sequence is 16 residues long. Germline V CDR1 and CDR2: MNHNS, SASEGT. CDR3 residues: CASSPIHSITQETQYF. The CDR3 bases are TGTGCCAGCAGTCCGATCCACTCTATAACCCAAGAGACCCAGTACTTC.

The chain employs TRBV18 and TRBJ1-2; TRBD1 is a possible D gene (5 bases). V lost 3 bases and J 0 bases, leaving 11 bases between the germline ends. The CDR3 loop spans 15 amino acids. Per the germline V gene, CDR1 is KGHSH and CDR2 is LQKENI. The CDR3 coding sequence is TGTGCCAGCTCACCGGAAGGGGCAACTAACTATGGCTACACCTTC. As protein: CASSPEGATNYGYTF.

The rearrangement links TRBV29-1 to TRBJ1-1; D unclear. Germline V CDR1 and CDR2: SQVTM, ANQGSEA. The CDR3 loop spans 12 amino acids. V gave up 4 bases and J gave up 0 bases, with 6 bases separating them. The CDR3 DNA is TGCAGCGTTGGTCAGATGAACACTGAAGCTTTCTTT. It specifies CSVGQMNTEAFF.

This sequence joins TRBV6-5 and TRBJ2-5; 8 bases line up with TRBD2. CDR1 and CDR2 (germline): MNHEY, SVGAGI. Trimming at V came to 7 bases and at J to 5 bases, leaving 9 bases not matched to a gene. This CDR3 has 14 residues. CDR3 amino acids: CASTYGRGVETQYF. The CDR3 DNA is TGTGCCAGCACCTACGGGCGGGGGGTCGAGACCCAGTACTTC.

The rearrangement joins TRBV27 to TRBJ2-3; maybe TRBD1 (5 bases). Germline V gene data show CDR1 as MNHEY and CDR2 as SMNVEV (reference sequence). The germline V and J ends were trimmed by 1 base and 0 bases, with 11 bases remaining between them. The CDR3 consists of 16 residues. CDR3 region: CASSLLGQESTDTQYF. Written as DNA, the CDR3 is TGTGCCAGCAGTTTATTGGGGCAGGAAAGCACAGATACGCAGTATTTT.

This sequence joins TRBV12-3 or TRBV12-4 and TRBJ2-7; 11 nucleotides match TRBD2. The V segment lost 5 bases and the J segment 0 bases; nucleotides outside the gene matches: 6. This CDR3 comprises 16 residues. The CDR3 protein is CASSKGLAASSYEQYF. In DNA form, the CDR3 reads TGTGCCAGCAGTAAGGGACTAGCGGCGAGCTCCTACGAGCAGTACTTC.

The chain carries TRBV30 and TRBJ2-2; tentatively, D is TRBD2 (5 bases). V lost 1 base and J lost 4, with 13 bases in between. This CDR3 contains 15 residues. Germline V CDR1 and CDR2: GTSNPN, SVGIG (reference sequence). The CDR3 here is CAWSDGAGGTGELFF. DNA of the CDR3: TGTGCCTGGAGTGACGGTGCGGGTGGCACCGGGGAGCTGTTTTTT.

This clonotype was picked up one time. The CDR3 reads CASSVSGSYNEQFF. The DNA for the CDR3 is TGTGCCAGCAGCGTATCCGGCTCCTACAATGAGCAGTTCTTC. V usage is TRBV9 and J usage is TRBJ2-1, with D hard to call. The CDR3 sequence is 14 residues long. The V gene lost 1 base and the J gene lost 0 bases, with 5 bases spanning the gap. Germline CDR1 and CDR2: SGDLS and YYNGEE.

This clonotype was seen only a few times. The chain recombines TRBV19 with TRBJ1-1; the D is unclear. CDR1 and CDR2 (germline): LNHDA, SQIVND (reference sequence). CDR3 length equals 15 residues. V gave up 7 bases and J gave up 5 bases, with 20 bases separating them. The CDR3 nucleotides are TGTGCCAGTATCGACCGACGTGGGCAGAGGACTGAAGCTTTCTTT. This codes for CASIDRRGQRTEAFF.

The genes are TRBV5-4 and TRBJ2-3; 13 bases line up with TRBD2. This CDR3 spans 18 amino acids. The V and J ends lost 3 bases and 3 bases, in that order; junction bases with no gene match: 10. The germline V gene encodes CDR1 SGHNT and CDR2 YYREEE (reference sequence). The CDR3 nucleotides are TGTGCCAGCAGCTCGAGGACTAGCGGGAGTGGGGGGACAGATACGCAGTATTTT. Its protein is CASSSRTSGSGGTDTQYF.

The DNA of the CDR3 is TGCAGTGCTAGAGATGGCGGGGTGCTTTATGGCTACACCTTC. Residues: CSARDGGVLYGYTF. The chain combines TRBV20-1 with TRBJ1-2; D gene uncertain. CDR3 size: 14 residues. Looked up from germline, CDR1 is DFQATT and CDR2 is SNEGSKA (reference sequence). V was shortened by 0 bases and J by 5 bases, with 13 bases between the two germline ends.

J is TRBJ2-5 and V is TRBV6-6; 10 positions match TRBD2. Trimming cost V 10 bases and J 2 bases; bases outside gene matches: 13. The germline V gene encodes CDR1 MNHNY and CDR2 SVGAGI (reference sequence). The CDR3 is 16 amino acids. CDR3 amino acids: CAKPSSSGRLQETQYF. The CDR3 nucleotides read TGTGCCAAACCTAGCTCTAGCGGGAGACTACAAGAGACCCAGTACTTC.

The rearrangement joins TRBV2 to TRBJ2-5, with 8 bases lining up with TRBD1. Germline V gene data show CDR1 as SNHLY and CDR2 as FYNNEI. Germline trimming cut 7 bases from V and 2 bases from J; bases unmatched to any gene: 9. The CDR3 runs 15 residues. The CDR3 is CASKPGQASQETQYF. The CDR3 region has the DNA TGTGCCAGCAAACCGGGACAGGCCTCTCAAGAGACCCAGTACTTC.

The rearrangement joins TRBV27 to TRBJ2-2, with D perhaps TRBD1 (6 bases). Between the trimmed V and J ends, which lost 4 bases and 1 base, there was a span of 13 bases. CDR3 length equals 16 residues. From germline, CDR1 is MNHEY and CDR2 SMNVEV (reference sequence). Here the CDR3 DNA reads TGTGCCAGCAGTTCCCCGGACAGAAAGAACACCGGGGAGCTGTTTTTT. Amino acids: CASSSPDRKNTGELFF.